The TCR beta chain under discussion was sequenced for a study of blood T cell repertoires in COVID-19. Germline values: CDR1 MNHEY, CDR2 SMNVEV (reference sequence). This CDR3 region has 14 residues. The ends lost 5 bases at V and 8 bases at J; junction bases unmatched: 7. This table comes from immunoSEQ multiplex PCR, and its TCRdb copy is limited to in-frame clones, with some not included. The sample shows some 160,000 clones, about 77% of them seen only once. The V call is TRBV27, the J call TRBJ1-4, with 8 bases aligning to TRBD1. The sequence was collected from an elderly woman with acute or convalescent COVID-19. The sequencing sample was made of peripheral blood. DNA of the CDR3: TGTGCCAGCAGTCTTGGACAGGGAGGAGAAAAACTGTTTTTT. Protein product: CASSLGQGGEKLFF.